One and the same sample provided the 30 T cell receptor beta chains below, sequenced in a study of stem cell transplantation in POMP-related autoinflammatory disease. Generated by immunoSEQ multiplex PCR, the TCRdb table keeps only in-frame clones and is missing some. The table has over 25,000 clones, approximately 86% seen once. This sample comprised CD4+ T cells from PBMCs, obtained before stem cell transplantation. Receptors originate from a human donor with POMP-related autoinflammation and immune dysregulation (PRAID).

V usage is TRBV5-6 and J usage is TRBJ1-1; D unclear. The germline gives CDR1 SGHDT, CDR2 YYEEEE. The CDR3 is 13 residues long. V lost 6 bases and J 1 base, leaving 10 bases between the germline ends. As DNA, the CDR3 is TGTGCCAGCAAAGGAAATCCGAACACTGAAGCTTTCTTT. It yields the protein CASKGNPNTEAFF.

The chain joins TRBV19 to TRBJ1-2; TRBD1 agrees at 8 bases. The germline gives CDR1 LNHDA, CDR2 SQIVND (reference sequence). The V and J ends lost 5 bases and 3 bases, in that order; junction bases with no gene match: 8. CDR3 length: 15 amino acids. DNA for the CDR3: TGTGCCAGTAGTCTAGGCCCGGGACAGGACTATGGCTACACCTTC. It yields the protein CASSLGPGQDYGYTF.

This clone was counted a few times. This sequence joins TRBV2 and TRBJ2-6; D gene uncertain. This CDR3 has 13 residues. The germline gives CDR1 SNHLY, CDR2 FYNNEI. The germline V and J ends were trimmed by 7 bases and 3 bases, with 7 bases remaining between them. CDR3 nucleotide sequence: TGTGCCAGCACGGAGTTTGGGGCCAACGTCCTGACTTTC. Its translation: CASTEFGANVLTF.

This clone was seen a few times. This sequence joins TRBV5-1 and TRBJ2-1; TRBD1 matches 7 bases. Per the germline V gene, CDR1 is SGHRS and CDR2 is YFSETQ. The CDR3 extends over 16 amino acids. The V segment lost 0 bases and the J segment 4 bases; nucleotides outside the gene matches: 7. CDR3 sequence reads: CASSLASQTGYNEQFF. DNA of the CDR3: TGCGCCAGCAGCTTGGCCTCACAGACAGGGTACAATGAGCAGTTCTTC.

The rearrangement joins TRBV5-1 to TRBJ1-1; the match to TRBD1 covers 8 bases. Trimming removed 4 bases from V and 1 base from J; junction bases left unmatched: 3. The CDR3 totals 14 residues. In germline, CDR1 is SGHRS, CDR2 YFSETQ. The CDR3 loop is CASSQGAPNTEAFF. The CDR3 DNA reads as TGCGCCAGCAGCCAGGGGGCGCCGAACACTGAAGCTTTCTTT.

The chain carries TRBV6-1 and TRBJ2-5; maybe TRBD1 (6 bases). Germline V gene lookup returns CDR1 MNHNS and CDR2 SASEGT. The CDR3 has 14 residues. With 4 bases removed from V and 4 bases from J, the gap between germline ends came to 13 bases. This CDR3 reads CASSVFDRRETQYF. The DNA of the CDR3 is TGTGCCAGCAGTGTCTTCGACAGGAGAGAGACCCAGTACTTC.

The rearrangement links TRBV6-1 to TRBJ1-4; no clear D gene. Looked up from germline, CDR1 is MNHNS and CDR2 is SASEGT. The CDR3 consists of 13 residues. Trimming removed 3 bases from V and 8 bases from J, with 10 bases in between. The CDR3 DNA is TGTGCCAGCAGTGACAGGATTCGGGAAAAACTGTTTTTT. This translates into CASSDRIREKLFF.

Here the CDR3 reads CASSEPGTNYGYTF. CDR3 DNA sequence: TGCGCCAGCAGCGAACCCGGGACAAACTATGGCTACACCTTC. The chain carries TRBV5-1 and TRBJ1-2; TRBD1 might be the D (6 bases). The V and J ends lost 4 bases and 2 bases respectively, with 12 bases between them. Germline CDR1 reads SGHRS; CDR2 reads YFSETQ. The CDR3 covers 14 residues.

This chain joins TRBV11-2 and TRBJ2-1; 13 nucleotides match TRBD2. Germline V lookup: CDR1 SGHAT, CDR2 FQNNGV. V gave up 5 bases and J gave up 0 bases; unmatched junction bases: 10. The CDR3 loop spans 19 amino acids. CDR3 amino acids: CASSGIWTSGSSSYNEQFF. CDR3 DNA sequence: TGTGCCAGCAGCGGTATCTGGACTAGCGGGAGCAGCTCCTACAATGAGCAGTTCTTC.

This sequence joins TRBV9 and TRBJ2-2, with D unresolved. Deletions cut 0 bases from V and 6 bases from J, with 3 bases between. Germline CDR1 and CDR2: SGDLS and YYNGEE. CDR3 size: 12 residues. The CDR3 protein is CASSVVAGELFF. CDR3 in DNA: TGTGCCAGCAGCGTAGTTGCCGGGGAGCTGTTTTTT. The full variable domain, its missing parts supplied by reference TRBV9 and TRBJ2-2, is DSGVTQTPKHLITATGQRVTLRCSPRSGDLSVYWYQQSLDQGLQFLIQYYNGEERAKGNILERFSAQQFPDLHSELNLSSLELGDSALYFCASSVVAGELFFGEGSRLTVL.

This rearrangement joins TRBV5-4 to TRBJ1-1, with 8 bases matching TRBD1. J was trimmed by 6 bases and V by 3 bases; bases with no gene match: 10. Germline V gene lookup returns CDR1 SGHNT and CDR2 YYREEE (reference sequence). The CDR3 extends over 15 amino acids. CDR3 nucleotides: TGTGCCAGCAGCTCCCGGACAGGGTTGTTGCCTGAAGCTTTCTTT. Its protein product is CASSSRTGLLPEAFF.

CDR3 protein: CASRTTGGVHYEQYF. CDR3 coding DNA: TGTGCCAGTAGAACGACAGGGGGCGTGCACTACGAGCAGTACTTC. The chain recombines TRBV19 with TRBJ2-7; 10 nucleotides match TRBD1. Germline CDR1 reads LNHDA; CDR2 reads SQIVND (reference sequence). There are 15 residues in the CDR3. Trimming at V came to 6 bases and at J to 3 bases, leaving 8 bases not matched to a gene. Full variable domain (remainder filled in from reference TRBV19 and TRBJ2-7): DGGITQSPKYLFRKEGQNVTLSCEQNLNHDAMYWYRQDPGQGLRLIYYSQIVNDFQKGDIAEGYSVSREKKESFPLTVTSAQKNPTAFYLCASRTTGGVHYEQYFGPGTRLTVT.

V gene TRBV2 combines with J gene TRBJ2-5; the D gene is possibly TRBD2 (5 bases). CDR1 and CDR2 (germline): SNHLY, FYNNEI. The CDR3 is 14 residues long. The V gene lost 6 bases and the J gene lost 5 bases, with 16 bases spanning the gap. The CDR3 DNA sequence: TGTGCCAGCAGAGGAGGTAGGGCGTACGAGACCCAGTACTTC. Translated: CASRGGRAYETQYF.

The gene calls are TRBV7-3 and TRBJ2-3, with TRBD2 matching 9 bases. This CDR3 contains 15 residues. The V gene's germline CDR1 is SGHTA and CDR2 FQGTGA. V shed 4 bases and J 3 bases; nucleotides not matched to a gene: 5. The CDR3 is CASSSRAGGTDTQYF. In DNA form, the CDR3 reads TGTGCCAGCAGCTCTCGGGCGGGAGGGACAGATACGCAGTATTTT. Combining the CDR3 with reference TRBV7-3 and TRBJ2-3 gives the whole variable domain GAGVSQTPSNKVTEKGKYVELRCDPISGHTALYWYRQSLGQGPEFLIYFQGTGAADDSGLPNDRFFAVRPEGSVSTLKIQRTERGDSAVYLCASSSRAGGTDTQYFGPGTRLTVL.

This clone was recorded once. V gene TRBV9 combines with J gene TRBJ2-5, with D possibly matching TRBD2 (6 bases). The germline V and J ends were trimmed by 0 bases and 5 bases, with 23 bases remaining between them. The germline gives CDR1 SGDLS, CDR2 YYNGEE. The CDR3 runs to 18 residues. CDR3 loop: CASSVGLGGAPPKETQYF. The CDR3 DNA follows: TGTGCCAGCAGCGTAGGTCTCGGCGGGGCCCCCCCGAAGGAGACCCAGTACTTC.

J is TRBJ2-5 and V is TRBV9, with 7 bases that match TRBD2. The ends lost 0 bases at V and 3 bases at J; junction bases unmatched: 8. The CDR3 has 16 residues. Germline V gene lookup returns CDR1 SGDLS and CDR2 YYNGEE. The CDR3 reads CASSVDPAGQKETQYF. CDR3 sequence (DNA): TGTGCCAGCAGCGTAGACCCAGCGGGGCAGAAAGAGACCCAGTACTTC.

The chain recombines TRBV10-3 with TRBJ2-1; D perhaps matches TRBD1 (5 bases). The length of the CDR3 is 15 residues. V lost 0 bases and J lost 4, with 10 bases in between. Germline V gene sequence: CDR1 ENHRY, CDR2 SYGVKD. The CDR3 loop reads CAISESRRGYNEQFF. DNA for the CDR3: TGTGCCATCAGTGAGTCGAGAAGGGGATACAATGAGCAGTTCTTC.

The rearrangement uses TRBV15 and TRBJ2-7; 7 bases align to TRBD2. V trimming: 1 base; J trimming: 9 bases; junction bases outside the gene matches: 6. Germline V CDR1 and CDR2: LNHNV, YYDKDF (reference sequence). The CDR3 length is 13 residues. CDR3 DNA: TGTGCCACCAGCAGAGGGGGAGGGGCAGGGCAGTACTTC. Amino acids: CATSRGGGAGQYF.

The chain links TRBV5-1 to TRBJ2-1; 7 bases line up with TRBD1. CDR3 length: 16 residues. The trim removed 4 bases at V and 0 bases at J, leaving 7 bases unmatched. Germline loops: CDR1 SGHRS, CDR2 YFSETQ. The chain's CDR3 is CASSPREGASYNEQFF. The CDR3 DNA reads TGCGCCAGCAGCCCTCGCGAGGGGGCCTCCTACAATGAGCAGTTCTTC.

The chain links TRBV6-5 to TRBJ1-2, with a weak D call TRBD1 (6 bases). V was shortened by 4 bases and J by 0 bases, with 9 bases between the two germline ends. This CDR3 has 14 amino acids. CDR1 MNHEY and CDR2 SVGAGI come from the germline V gene. Written as DNA, the CDR3 is TGTGCCAGCAGTTGGGGGCATCCTAACTATGGCTACACCTTC. This translates into CASSWGHPNYGYTF.

This chain joins TRBV5-4 and TRBJ2-5, with 7 bases aligning to TRBD1. The CDR3 is made up of 14 amino acids. Trimming removed 4 bases from V and 4 bases from J; junction bases left unmatched: 7. In germline, CDR1 is SGHNT, CDR2 YYREEE (reference sequence). CDR3 nucleotide sequence: TGTGCCAGCAGCCCTGACAGGGCGTCAGAGACCCAGTACTTC. Its translation: CASSPDRASETQYF.

The rearrangement links TRBV9 to TRBJ2-5, with 9 nucleotides matching TRBD2. This CDR3 region has 17 residues. The V gene end was trimmed by 0 bases and the J gene end by 7 bases; junction bases not matched to a gene: 13. The germline CDR1 and CDR2 sequences are SGDLS and YYNGEE. The CDR3, as DNA: TGTGCCAGCAGCGTAGAATCCGGGACTAGCCTTCCAGGGACCCAGTACTTC. This sequence encodes CASSVESGTSLPGTQYF. The full variable domain, in which reference TRBV9 and TRBJ2-5 provide the parts outside the CDR3, is DSGVTQTPKHLITATGQRVTLRCSPRSGDLSVYWYQQSLDQGLQFLIQYYNGEERAKGNILERFSAQQFPDLHSELNLSSLELGDSALYFCASSVESGTSLPGTQYFGPGTRLLVL.

The rearrangement links TRBV6-1 to TRBJ2-5, with D perhaps TRBD2 (5 bases). This CDR3 is built from 14 residues. Germline V gene lookup returns CDR1 MNHNS and CDR2 SASEGT. Trimming took 6 bases from V and 4 from J, leaving 15 bases between them. In nucleotides, the CDR3 is TGTGCCAGCAGCCCCCTTGGGGAGAGAGAGACCCAGTACTTC. Protein product: CASSPLGERETQYF.

V and J are TRBV5-1 and TRBJ1-3; 9 bases agree with TRBD1. CDR3 length equals 14 residues. With V trimmed by 3 bases and J by 4 bases, 2 bases remained unmatched. The germline CDR1 and CDR2 sequences are SGHRS and YFSETQ. The CDR3 bases are TGCGCCAGCAGCTCTACAGGGGGCGGAAACACCATATATTTT. Translated: CASSSTGGGNTIYF.

V gene TRBV5-4 combines with J gene TRBJ2-5; tentatively, D is TRBD2 (5 bases). Germline lookup yields CDR1 SGHNT and CDR2 YYREEE (reference sequence). The V end was cut by 7 bases, the J end by 4 bases, with 17 bases between. The CDR3 spans 14 residues. Here the CDR3 reads CASSRQASSETQYF. The CDR3, as DNA: TGTGCCAGCTCCCGGCAGGCTAGCTCAGAGACCCAGTACTTC.

This clone was recorded only once. The genes are TRBV9 and TRBJ2-1; D perhaps matches TRBD2 (5 bases). V was trimmed by 0 bases and J by 3 bases, leaving 10 bases between them. Germline-derived CDR1 and CDR2 are SGDLS and YYNGEE. CDR3 length: 15 amino acids. The CDR3 protein is CASSVGWENYNEQFF. CDR3 sequence (DNA): TGTGCCAGCAGCGTAGGATGGGAGAACTACAATGAGCAGTTCTTC.

The CDR3 DNA is TGTGCCATGAGGACAGGGGATCCCCGAGCTAACTATGGCTACACCTTC. Encoded protein: CAMRTGDPRANYGYTF. The V and J genes are TRBV10-3 and TRBJ1-2, with 9 nucleotides matching TRBD1. The J segment lost 0 bases and the V segment lost 9 bases, leaving 11 bases of the junction unmatched. The germline V gene has CDR1 ENHRY and CDR2 SYGVKD. The CDR3 is 16 residues long.

The chain couples TRBV28 to TRBJ2-5; D remains unclear. The V and J ends lost 8 bases and 5 bases respectively, with 12 bases between them. The CDR3 loop spans 12 amino acids. Germline CDR1 MDHEN, CDR2 SYDVKM. CDR3 protein: CASLDNGETQYF. In DNA form, the CDR3 reads TGTGCCAGCTTAGACAACGGGGAGACCCAGTACTTC.

Here the CDR3 reads CASSKLLAGTQNQPQHF. The CDR3 DNA is TGTGCCAGCAGCAAGCTACTTGCCGGGACTCAAAATCAGCCCCAGCATTTT. The V call is TRBV21-1, the J call TRBJ1-5. TRBV21-1 is recorded as a pseudogene. The CDR3 length is 17 residues.

This chain connects TRBV5-1 to TRBJ2-5, with unresolved D. This CDR3 has 13 residues. Germline V gene data show CDR1 as SGHRS and CDR2 as YFSETQ. The V and J ends lost 4 bases and 3 bases respectively, with 10 bases between them. The CDR3 coding sequence is TGCGCCAGCAGCCCTTTCGGTAAAGAGACCCAGTACTTC. Amino acids: CASSPFGKETQYF.